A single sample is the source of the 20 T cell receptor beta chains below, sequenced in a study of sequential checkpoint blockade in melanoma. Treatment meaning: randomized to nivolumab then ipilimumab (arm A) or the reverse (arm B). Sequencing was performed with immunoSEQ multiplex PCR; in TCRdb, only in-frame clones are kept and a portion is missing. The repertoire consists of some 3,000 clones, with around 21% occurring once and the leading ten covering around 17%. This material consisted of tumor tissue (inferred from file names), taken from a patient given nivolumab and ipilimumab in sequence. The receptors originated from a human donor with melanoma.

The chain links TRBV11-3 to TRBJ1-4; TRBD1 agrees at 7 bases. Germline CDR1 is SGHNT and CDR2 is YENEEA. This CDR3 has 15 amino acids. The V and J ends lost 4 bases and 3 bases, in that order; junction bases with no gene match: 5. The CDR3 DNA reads TGTGCCAGCAGCTCTTCAGGGGGTGCTAATGAAAAACTGTTTTTT. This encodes CASSSSGGANEKLFF.

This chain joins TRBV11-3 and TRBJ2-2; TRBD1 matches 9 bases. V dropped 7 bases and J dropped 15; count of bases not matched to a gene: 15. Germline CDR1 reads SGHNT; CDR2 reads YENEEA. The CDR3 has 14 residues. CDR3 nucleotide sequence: TGTGCCAGCACCCCAAACTCCGGGACAGGGTCTTTGTTTTTT. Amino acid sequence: CASTPNSGTGSLFF.

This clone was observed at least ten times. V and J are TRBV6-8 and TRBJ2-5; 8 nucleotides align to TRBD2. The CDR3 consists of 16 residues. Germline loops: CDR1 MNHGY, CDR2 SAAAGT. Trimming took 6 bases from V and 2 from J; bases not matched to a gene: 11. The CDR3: CASSSGVAGTQETQYF. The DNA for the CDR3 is TGTGCCAGCAGCTCCGGGGTAGCGGGAACGCAAGAGACCCAGTACTTC.

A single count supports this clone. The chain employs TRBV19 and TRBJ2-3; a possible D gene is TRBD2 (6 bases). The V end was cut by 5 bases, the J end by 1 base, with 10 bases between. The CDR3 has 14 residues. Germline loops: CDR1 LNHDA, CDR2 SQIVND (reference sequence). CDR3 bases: TGTGCCAGTAGTGGGGGGTACCGCACAGATACGCAGTATTTT. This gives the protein CASSGGYRTDTQYF.

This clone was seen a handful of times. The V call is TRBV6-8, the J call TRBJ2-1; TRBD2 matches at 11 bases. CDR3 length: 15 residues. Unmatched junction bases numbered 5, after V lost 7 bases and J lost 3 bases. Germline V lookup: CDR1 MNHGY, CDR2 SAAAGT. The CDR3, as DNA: TGTGCCAGCACCAAACTAGCGGGGGACTACAATGAGCAGTTCTTC. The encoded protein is CASTKLAGDYNEQFF.

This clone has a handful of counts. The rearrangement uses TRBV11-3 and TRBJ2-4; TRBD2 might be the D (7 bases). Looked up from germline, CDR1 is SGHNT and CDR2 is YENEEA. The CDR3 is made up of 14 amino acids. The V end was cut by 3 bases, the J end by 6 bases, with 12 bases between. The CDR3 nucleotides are TGTGCCAGCAGCTTGGGGGGGGCCGGAAACATTCAGTACTTC. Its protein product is CASSLGGAGNIQYF.

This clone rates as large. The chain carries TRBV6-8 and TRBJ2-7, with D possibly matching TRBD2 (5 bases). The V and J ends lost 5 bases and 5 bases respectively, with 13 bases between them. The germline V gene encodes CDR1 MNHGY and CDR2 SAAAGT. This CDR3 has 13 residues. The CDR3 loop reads CASSEFSENEQYF. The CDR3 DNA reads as TGTGCCAGCAGTGAGTTTAGCGAGAACGAGCAGTACTTC.

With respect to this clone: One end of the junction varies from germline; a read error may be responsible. In nucleotides, the CDR3 is TGTGCCACCAGCACTTCGGGACGTGGAGGTCAACCCCATAACTTC. Its protein product is CATSTSGRGGQPHNF. V and J are TRBV15 and TRBJ2-7; D may correspond to TRBD1 or TRBD2 (5 bases each). This CDR3 has 15 amino acids. Germline V lookup: CDR1 LNHNV, CDR2 YYDKDF (reference sequence).

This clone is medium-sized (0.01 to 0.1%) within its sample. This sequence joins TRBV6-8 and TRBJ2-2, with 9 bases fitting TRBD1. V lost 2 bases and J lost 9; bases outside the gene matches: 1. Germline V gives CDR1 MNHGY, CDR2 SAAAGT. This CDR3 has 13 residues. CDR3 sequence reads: CASSYGTGWELFF. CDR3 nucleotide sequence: TGTGCCAGCAGTTACGGGACAGGGTGGGAGCTGTTTTTT.

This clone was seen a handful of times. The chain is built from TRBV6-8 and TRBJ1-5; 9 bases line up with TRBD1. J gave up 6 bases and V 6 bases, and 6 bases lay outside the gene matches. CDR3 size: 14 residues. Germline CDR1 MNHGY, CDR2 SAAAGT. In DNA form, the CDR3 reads TGTGCCAGCAGAGGACAGGGGTTAGGTCAGCCCCAGCATTTT. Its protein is CASRGQGLGQPQHF.

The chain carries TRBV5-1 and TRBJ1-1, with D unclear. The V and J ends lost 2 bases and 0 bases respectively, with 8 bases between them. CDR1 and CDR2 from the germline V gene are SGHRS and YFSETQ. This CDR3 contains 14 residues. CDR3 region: CASSLGQMNTEAFF. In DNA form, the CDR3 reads TGCGCCAGCAGCTTAGGCCAGATGAACACTGAAGCTTTCTTT.

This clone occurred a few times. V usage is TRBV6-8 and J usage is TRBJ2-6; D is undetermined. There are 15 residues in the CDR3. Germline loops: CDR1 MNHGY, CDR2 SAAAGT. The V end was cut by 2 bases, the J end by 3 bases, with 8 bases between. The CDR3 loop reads CASSYRLGGANVLTF. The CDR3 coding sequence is TGTGCCAGCAGTTACCGACTTGGTGGGGCCAACGTCCTGACTTTC.

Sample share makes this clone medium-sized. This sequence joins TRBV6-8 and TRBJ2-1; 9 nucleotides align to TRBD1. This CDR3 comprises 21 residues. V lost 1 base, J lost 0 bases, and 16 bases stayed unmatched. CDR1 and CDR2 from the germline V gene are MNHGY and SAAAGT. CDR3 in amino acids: CASSYLAFPLDRGASYNEQFF. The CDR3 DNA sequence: TGTGCCAGCAGTTACTTGGCTTTCCCTTTGGACAGGGGAGCCTCCTACAATGAGCAGTTCTTC.

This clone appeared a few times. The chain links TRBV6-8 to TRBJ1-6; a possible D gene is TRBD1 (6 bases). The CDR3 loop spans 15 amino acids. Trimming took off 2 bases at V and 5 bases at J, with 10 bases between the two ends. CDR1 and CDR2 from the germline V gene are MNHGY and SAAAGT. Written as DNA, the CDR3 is TGTGCCAGCAGTTACAGTACAGGGAATAATTCACCCCTCCACTTT. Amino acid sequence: CASSYSTGNNSPLHF.

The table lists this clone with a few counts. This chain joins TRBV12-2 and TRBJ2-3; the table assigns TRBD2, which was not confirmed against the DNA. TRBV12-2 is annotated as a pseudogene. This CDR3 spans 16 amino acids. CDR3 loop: CASSGGTGTTTDTQYF. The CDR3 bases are TGTGCCTCTAGCGGGGGGACCGGAACCACCACAGATACGCAGTATTTT.

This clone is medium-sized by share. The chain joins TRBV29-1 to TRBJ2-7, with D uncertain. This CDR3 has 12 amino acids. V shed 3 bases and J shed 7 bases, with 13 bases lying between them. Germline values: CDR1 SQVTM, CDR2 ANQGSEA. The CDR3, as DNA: TGCAGCGTTGACGGAGACTCACGGGAGCAGTACTTC. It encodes CSVDGDSREQYF.

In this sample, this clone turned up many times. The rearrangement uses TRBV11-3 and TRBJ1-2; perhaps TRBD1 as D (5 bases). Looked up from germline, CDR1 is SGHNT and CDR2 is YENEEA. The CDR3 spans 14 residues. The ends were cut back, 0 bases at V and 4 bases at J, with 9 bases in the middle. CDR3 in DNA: TGTGCCAGCAGCTTAGATGAGGGGAGCTATGGCTACACCTTC. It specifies CASSLDEGSYGYTF.

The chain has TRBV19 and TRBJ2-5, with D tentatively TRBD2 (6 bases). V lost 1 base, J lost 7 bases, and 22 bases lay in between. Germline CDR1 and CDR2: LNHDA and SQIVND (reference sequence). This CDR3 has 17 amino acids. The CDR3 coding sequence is TGTGCCAGTAGTATAGTCGCTAGCGACACCTCTCTCGGGACCCAGTACTTC. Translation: CASSIVASDTSLGTQYF.

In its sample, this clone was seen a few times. CDR3 DNA: TGTGCCAGCAGCGTACAGTCCCAAGAGACCCAGTACTTC. It codes for CASSVQSQETQYF. V is TRBV9 and J is TRBJ2-5; D gene unclear. This CDR3 has 13 amino acids. V lost 1 base, J lost 1 base, and 5 bases lay in between. Germline-derived CDR1 and CDR2 are SGDLS and YYNGEE.

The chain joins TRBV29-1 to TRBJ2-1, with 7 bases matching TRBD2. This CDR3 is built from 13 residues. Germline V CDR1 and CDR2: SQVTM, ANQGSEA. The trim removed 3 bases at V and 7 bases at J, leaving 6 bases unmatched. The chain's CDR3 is CSVEGGTINEQFF. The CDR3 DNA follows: TGCAGCGTTGAGGGCGGGACTATAAATGAGCAGTTCTTC.